A selection of T cell receptor beta chains follows, all from one sample in a study of human CD8 memory T cell subsets. TCRdb derives one entry per CDR3 protein from the 5' RACE reads, leaving out DNA. The sample has 7,000 to 9,500 distinct CDR3 sequences. The sample taken for sequencing was CD8+ T cells from PBMCs. These receptors came from a human donor in good health. Each CDR3 is given with its conserved first and last residue. Fields, in order: V gene, clone size, J gene, CDR3 protein. Clone size is given for some rows only: seen once, a few or many times, or a class if the clone is expanded.

>TRBV27|NA|TRBJ1-2
CASSLPGNGYTF
>TRBV27|NA|TRBJ1-2
CASSLKGVGYGYTF
>TRBV11-2|NA|TRBJ2-7
CASTVNRDFYEQYF
>TRBV29-1|medium-sized|TRBJ1-1
CSVQDGKNTEAFF
>TRBV6-1|NA|TRBJ2-7
CASSERDKTYEQYF
>TRBV5-1|NA|TRBJ2-7
CASSSDLAGSSYEQYF
>TRBV28|NA|TRBJ2-1
CAIQGTSSYNEQFF
>TRBV2|NA|TRBJ2-7
CASREGQGAFYEQYF
>TRBV7-3|NA|TRBJ2-1
CASSLIRREGVRYNEQFF
>TRBV7-6|medium-sized|TRBJ2-7
CASSLDRAEQYF
>TRBV20-1|NA|TRBJ2-2
CSATSSSSGRSGELFF
>TRBV24-1|NA|TRBJ2-2
CATSETLAGTGELFF
>TRBV6-5|NA|TRBJ1-1
CASRTGSWTEAFF
>TRBV20-1|medium-sized|TRBJ1-6
CSDWTPNSPLHF
>TRBV11-1|NA|TRBJ1-6
CASSLGSSPLHF
>TRBV7-3|NA|TRBJ2-5
CASSSQGRETQYF
>TRBV4-1|large|TRBJ2-2
CASSLTGTGELFF
>TRBV2|NA|TRBJ2-7
CAVRDHLSYEQYF
>TRBV28|NA|TRBJ2-1
CASNESRKQFF
>TRBV12-3/TRBV12-4|NA|TRBJ2-7
CASSLYPGTGQEQYF
>TRBV7-9|medium-sized|TRBJ2-5
CASSHVTGGRETQYF
>TRBV6-5|NA|TRBJ2-1
CASSRQQGFEQFF
>TRBV7-9|NA|TRBJ2-5
CASSLEVMAVQETQYF
>TRBV5-6|NA|TRBJ2-1
CASSGALGNEQFF
>TRBV5-1|NA|TRBJ2-3
CASSSMGYTDTQYF
>TRBV3-1|NA|TRBJ2-1
CASSQGGFNYGSGIFVNEQFF
>TRBV4-1|NA|TRBJ2-7
CASSQEVGYYEQYF
>TRBV6-5|NA|TRBJ1-5
CASSGTGSNQPQHF
>TRBV4-1|medium-sized|TRBJ1-1
CASSQGRGENTEAFF
>TRBV6-2/TRBV6-3|NA|TRBJ2-7
CASSSEPYEQYF
>TRBV7-3|NA|TRBJ1-3
CASSLDENTIYF
>TRBV29-1|medium-sized|TRBJ1-2
CSVGGTGGEGDGYTF
>TRBV12-3/TRBV12-4|medium-sized|TRBJ2-7
CASSPVRYEQYF
>TRBV28|NA|TRBJ1-1
CASSFHERRLMNTEAFF
>TRBV5-1|large|TRBJ2-2
CASSLFREEITGELFF
>TRBV28|NA|TRBJ2-5
CASSSGERGYQETQYF
>TRBV9|NA|TRBJ2-1
CASSPRLAGGYEQFF
>TRBV29-1|NA|TRBJ2-2
CSVEDGRSFTGELFF
>TRBV6-1|NA|TRBJ2-7
CASSSYLGDRGYEQYF
>TRBV20-1|NA|TRBJ2-1
CSADPGTSSYNEQFF
>TRBV9|NA|TRBJ1-2
CASSVDGNYGYTF
>TRBV27|NA|TRBJ2-7
CASSPVGLAVYEQYF
>TRBV27|NA|TRBJ2-7
CASRVLGNTYEQYF
>TRBV5-1|NA|TRBJ2-3
CASSGLAGARRSTDTQYF
>TRBV25-1|NA|TRBJ2-5
CASGENRFQETQYF
>TRBV28|NA|TRBJ2-7
CASKTTPGAIHYEQYF
>TRBV7-9|NA|TRBJ2-3
CASILTQGVRTDTQYF
>TRBV29-1|medium-sized|TRBJ2-3
CSVEMFLARLLDTQYF
>TRBV6-5|NA|TRBJ2-5
CASSYNSGGPQETQYF
>TRBV5-7|NA|TRBJ2-1
CASSSTRNEQFF
>TRBV20-1|NA|TRBJ2-3
CSARGGTGTSTDTQYF
>TRBV18|NA|TRBJ2-5
CASSTDGQETQYF
>TRBV20-1|NA|TRBJ2-7
CSAHGTAIYEQYF
>TRBV6-2/TRBV6-3|NA|TRBJ2-7
CASSYSGASEQYF
>TRBV20-1|medium-sized|TRBJ2-7
CSALSGKGYEQYF
>TRBV20-1|NA|TRBJ2-2
CSAPPGANTGELFF
>TRBV2|NA|TRBJ2-1
CASSDLAGGPSYNEQFF
>TRBV7-6|NA|TRBJ2-5
CASSLAGTTSQETQYF
>TRBV12-3/TRBV12-4|NA|TRBJ1-2
CASSSPAEGDYGYTF